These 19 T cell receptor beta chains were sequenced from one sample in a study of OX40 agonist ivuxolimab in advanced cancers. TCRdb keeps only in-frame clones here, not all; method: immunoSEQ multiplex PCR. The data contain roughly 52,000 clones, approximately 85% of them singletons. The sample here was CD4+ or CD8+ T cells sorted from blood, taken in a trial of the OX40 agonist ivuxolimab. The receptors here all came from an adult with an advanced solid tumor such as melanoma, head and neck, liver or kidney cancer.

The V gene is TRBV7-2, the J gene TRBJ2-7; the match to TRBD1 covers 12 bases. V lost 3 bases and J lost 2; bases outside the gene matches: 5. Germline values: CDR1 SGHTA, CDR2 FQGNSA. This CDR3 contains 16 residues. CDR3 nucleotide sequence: TGTGCCAGCAGCTTCCACGGGACAGGGGGCCCCTACGAGCAGTACTTC. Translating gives CASSFHGTGGPYEQYF.

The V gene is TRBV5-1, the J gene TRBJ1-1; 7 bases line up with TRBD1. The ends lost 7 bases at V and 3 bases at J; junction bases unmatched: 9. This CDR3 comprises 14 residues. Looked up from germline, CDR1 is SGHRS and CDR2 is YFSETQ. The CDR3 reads CASSSEGAHTEAFF. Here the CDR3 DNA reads TGCGCCAGCTCCTCGGAGGGGGCACACACTGAAGCTTTCTTT.

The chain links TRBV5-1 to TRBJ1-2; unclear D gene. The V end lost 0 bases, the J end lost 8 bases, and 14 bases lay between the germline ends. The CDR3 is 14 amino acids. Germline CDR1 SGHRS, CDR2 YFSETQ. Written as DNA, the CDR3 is TGCGCCAGCAGCTTGGAGTACGGGTTTGGGGGCTACACCTTC. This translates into CASSLEYGFGGYTF.

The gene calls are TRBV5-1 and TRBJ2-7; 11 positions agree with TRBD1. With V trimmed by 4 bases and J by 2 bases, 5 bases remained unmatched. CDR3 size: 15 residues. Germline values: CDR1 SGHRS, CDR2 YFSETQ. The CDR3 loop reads CASSPTGQGAYEQYF. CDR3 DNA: TGCGCCAGCAGCCCGACGGGACAGGGGGCCTACGAGCAGTACTTC. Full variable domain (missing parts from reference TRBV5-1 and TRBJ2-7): KAGVTQTPRYLIKTRGQQVTLSCSPISGHRSVSWYQQTPGQGLQFLFEYFSETQRNKGNFPGRFSGRQFSNSRSEMNVSTLELGDSALYLCASSPTGQGAYEQYFGPGTRLTVT.

CDR3: CASTPDRGPHSYEQYF. DNA for the CDR3: TGTGCCAGCACTCCAGACAGGGGGCCTCACTCCTACGAGCAGTACTTC. The rearrangement links TRBV28 to TRBJ2-7; 10 bases agree with TRBD1. After removal of 7 bases from V and 0 bases from J, the junction contained 9 bases not matched to a gene. The germline V gene encodes CDR1 MDHEN and CDR2 SYDVKM. The CDR3 runs to 16 residues.

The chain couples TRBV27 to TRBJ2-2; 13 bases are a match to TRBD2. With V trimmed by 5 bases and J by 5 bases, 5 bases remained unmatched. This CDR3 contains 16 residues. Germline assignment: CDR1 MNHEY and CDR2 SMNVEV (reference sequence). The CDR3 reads CASSPTSGRATGELFF. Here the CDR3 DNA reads TGTGCCAGCAGTCCTACTAGCGGGAGGGCGACCGGGGAGCTGTTTTTT.

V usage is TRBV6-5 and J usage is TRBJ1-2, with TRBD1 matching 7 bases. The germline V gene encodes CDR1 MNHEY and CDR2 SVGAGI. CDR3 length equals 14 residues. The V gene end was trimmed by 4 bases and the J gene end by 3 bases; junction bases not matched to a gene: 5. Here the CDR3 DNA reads TGTGCCAGCAGTTTCCAGACAGGGTACTATGGCTACACCTTC. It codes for CASSFQTGYYGYTF.

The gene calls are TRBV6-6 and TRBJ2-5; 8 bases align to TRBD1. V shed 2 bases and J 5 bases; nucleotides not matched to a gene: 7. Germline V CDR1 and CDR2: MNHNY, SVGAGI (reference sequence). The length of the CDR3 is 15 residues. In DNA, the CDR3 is TGTGCCAGCAGTTACCCCGGACAGGGTACGGAGACCCAGTACTTC. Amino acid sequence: CASSYPGQGTETQYF.

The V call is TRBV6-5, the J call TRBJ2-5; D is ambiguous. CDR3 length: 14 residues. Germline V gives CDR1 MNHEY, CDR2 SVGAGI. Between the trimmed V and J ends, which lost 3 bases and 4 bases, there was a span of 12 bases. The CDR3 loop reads CASSYQSPGETQYF. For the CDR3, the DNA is TGTGCCAGCAGTTATCAGTCCCCAGGAGAGACCCAGTACTTC.

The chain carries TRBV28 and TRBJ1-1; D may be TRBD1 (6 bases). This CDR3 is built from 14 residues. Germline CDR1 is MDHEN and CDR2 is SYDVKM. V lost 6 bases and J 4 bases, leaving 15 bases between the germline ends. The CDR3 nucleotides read TGTGCCAGCAGATTAGTGGGGGGCCGCACTGAAGCTTTCTTT. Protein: CASRLVGGRTEAFF.

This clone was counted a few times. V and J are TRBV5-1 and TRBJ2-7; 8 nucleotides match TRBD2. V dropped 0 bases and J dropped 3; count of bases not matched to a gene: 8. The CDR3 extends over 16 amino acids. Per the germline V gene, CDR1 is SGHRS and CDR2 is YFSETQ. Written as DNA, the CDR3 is TGCGCCAGCAGCTTGGATTCGGGGGGGCTAAGCTACGAGCAGTACTTC. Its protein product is CASSLDSGGLSYEQYF.

CDR3 in DNA: TGTGCCAGCAGCTTCGGAGGTGAAGCTTTCTTT. Protein: CASSFGGEAFF. The chain joins TRBV7-9 to TRBJ1-1; unclear D gene. Trimming took off 3 bases at V and 7 bases at J, with 6 bases between the two ends. Germline loops: CDR1 SEHNR, CDR2 FQNEAQ (reference sequence). This CDR3 has 11 residues. Complete variable domain (other parts from reference TRBV7-9 and TRBJ1-1): DTGVSQNPRHKITKRGQNVTFRCDPISEHNRLYWYRQTLGQGPEFLTYFQNEAQLEKSRLLSDRFSAERPKGSFSTLEIQRTEQGDSAMYLCASSFGGEAFFGQGTRLTVV.

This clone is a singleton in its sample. CDR3 sequence reads: CASKRQGLGNGYTF. As DNA, the CDR3 is TGTGCCAGCAAGAGGCAGGGTCTGGGTAATGGCTACACCTTC. V and J are TRBV6-1 and TRBJ1-2; D possibly corresponds to TRBD1 (5 bases). This CDR3 has 14 amino acids. Trimming removed 7 bases from V and 6 bases from J, with 18 bases in between. CDR1 and CDR2 from the germline V gene are MNHNS and SASEGT.

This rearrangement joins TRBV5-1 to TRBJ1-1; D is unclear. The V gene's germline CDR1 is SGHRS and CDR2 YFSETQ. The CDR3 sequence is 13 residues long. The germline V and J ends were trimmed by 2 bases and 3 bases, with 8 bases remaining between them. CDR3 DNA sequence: TGCGCCAGCAGCTTACTACAAGACACTGAAGCTTTCTTT. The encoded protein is CASSLLQDTEAFF. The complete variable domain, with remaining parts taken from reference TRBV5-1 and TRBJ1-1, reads KAGVTQTPRYLIKTRGQQVTLSCSPISGHRSVSWYQQTPGQGLQFLFEYFSETQRNKGNFPGRFSGRQFSNSRSEMNVSTLELGDSALYLCASSLLQDTEAFFGQGTRLTVV.

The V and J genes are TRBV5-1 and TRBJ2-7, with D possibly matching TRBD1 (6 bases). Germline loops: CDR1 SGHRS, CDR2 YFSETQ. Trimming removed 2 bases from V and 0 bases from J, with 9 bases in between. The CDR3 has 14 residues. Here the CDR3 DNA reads TGCGCCAGCAGCTTTAGGACAGACTCCTACGAGCAGTACTTC. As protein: CASSFRTDSYEQYF.

The CDR3 DNA sequence: TGTGCCAGCAGCAAATGGGCAATACTTCTCCCGATACAGGACATGAACACTGAAGCTTTCTTT. Its protein product is CASSKWAILLPIQDMNTEAFF. The V call is TRBV21-1, the J call TRBJ1-1; the table gives TRBD1 as D, unverified against the DNA. TRBV21-1 is a listed pseudogene. The CDR3 is 21 residues long.

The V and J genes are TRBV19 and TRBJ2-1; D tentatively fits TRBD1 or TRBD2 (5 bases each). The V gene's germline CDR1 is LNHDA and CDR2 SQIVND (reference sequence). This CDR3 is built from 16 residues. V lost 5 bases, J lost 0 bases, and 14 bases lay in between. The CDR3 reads CASSPRGGSSYNEQFF. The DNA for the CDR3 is TGTGCCAGTAGTCCCCGGGGCGGTAGCTCCTACAATGAGCAGTTCTTC. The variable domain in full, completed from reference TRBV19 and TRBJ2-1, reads DGGITQSPKYLFRKEGQNVTLSCEQNLNHDAMYWYRQDPGQGLRLIYYSQIVNDFQKGDIAEGYSVSREKKESFPLTVTSAQKNPTAFYLCASSPRGGSSYNEQFFGPGTRLTVL.

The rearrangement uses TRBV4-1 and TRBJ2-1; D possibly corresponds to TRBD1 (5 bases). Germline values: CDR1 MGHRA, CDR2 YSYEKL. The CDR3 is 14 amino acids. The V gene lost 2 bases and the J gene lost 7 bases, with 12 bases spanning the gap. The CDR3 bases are TGCGCCAGCAGCCAACCCCCAGGGCGGAATGAGCAGTTCTTC. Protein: CASSQPPGRNEQFF.

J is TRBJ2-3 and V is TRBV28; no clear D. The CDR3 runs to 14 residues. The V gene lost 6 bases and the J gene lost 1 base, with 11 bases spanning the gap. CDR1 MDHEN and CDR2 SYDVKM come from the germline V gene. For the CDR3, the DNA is TGTGCCAGCAGCCCCCCGGGCCGCACAGATACGCAGTATTTT. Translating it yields CASSPPGRTDTQYF.